This T cell receptor beta chain emerged from a study of blood T cell repertoires in COVID-19. The wider study: PBMCs, B-cell-depleted T cells, or T cells were the source of the cDNA or gDNA that made up the material.

The data were produced by immunoSEQ multiplex PCR, yet TCRdb's version contains in-frame clones alone and is incomplete. The data contain about 68,000 clones, nearly 90% of them singletons. On this clone itself: Distinct nucleotide sequences in the sample also encode this CDR3.

This receptor was taken from a man aged 45-65 years with active COVID-19. Sequenced input: peripheral blood.

The CDR3 nucleotides are TGCGCCAGCAGCTTAGCGGAAAGCACAGATACGCAGTATTTT. This encodes CASSLAESTDTQYF. V gene TRBV5-1 combines with J gene TRBJ2-3, with a possible D match to TRBD2 (5 bases). The V end was cut by 2 bases, the J end by 0 bases, with 7 bases between. CDR3 length equals 14 residues. Germline lookup yields CDR1 SGHRS and CDR2 YFSETQ.